The clone carrying this TCR beta chain was seen repeatedly, ten times or more. The antigen is unknown. These data originate in a study of regulatory T cells in long-lasting Graves disease. Across the whole study: Antithyroid drug exposure in newly diagnosed Graves' patients had lasted under 3 months. Study-level points and caveats: TRBV28, TRBJ1-2 and TRBJ2-5 were favored in persistent disease.

Noted time point: newly diagnosed GD, antithyroid drugs for less than 3 months. Making the TCR library involved RNA that had been extracted from PBMCs. Diagnoses of Graves' disease were made by American Thyroid Association guidelines. CDR3 length: 13 amino acids. V was trimmed by 3 bases and J by 7 bases, leaving 10 bases between them. Germline V gene lookup returns CDR1 MNHEY and CDR2 SMNVEV (reference sequence). HTBI primers from iRepertoire and Arm-PCR of CDR3 regions yielded the TCR beta libraries. TCRdb re-called the multiplex PCR reads with MiXCR, one entry per CDR3 protein. The repertoire includes roughly 510,000 distinct CDR3 sequences, roughly 15% of them detected once, and around 12% sits in the top ten. These sequences were also reported in another study, on T cells in Graves' hyperthyroidism and ophthalmopathy. From that study: Disease duration under 2 months; hyperthyroidism patients were aged 18 to 65.

The TCR sequence derives from a man in his late teens or twenties with Graves disease. Here the sequenced sample was peripheral blood mononuclear cells (PBMCs), taken at new diagnosis, from a patient treated with antithyroid drugs. This chain joins TRBV27 and TRBJ1-5; D remains ambiguous. For the CDR3, the DNA is TGTGCCAGCAGTTTGTTGGGAAAGCAGCCCCAGCATTTT. Its protein product is CASSLLGKQPQHF.